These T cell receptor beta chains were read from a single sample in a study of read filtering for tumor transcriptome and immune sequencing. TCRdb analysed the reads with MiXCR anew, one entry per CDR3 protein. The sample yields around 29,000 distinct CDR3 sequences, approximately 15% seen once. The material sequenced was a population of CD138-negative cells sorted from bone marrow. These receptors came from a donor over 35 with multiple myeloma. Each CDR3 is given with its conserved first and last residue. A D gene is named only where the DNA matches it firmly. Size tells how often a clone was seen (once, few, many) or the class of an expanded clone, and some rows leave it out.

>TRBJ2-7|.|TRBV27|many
CASSPGSWGEQYF
TGTGCCAGCAGCCCCGGGAGTTGGGGAGAGCAGTACTTC
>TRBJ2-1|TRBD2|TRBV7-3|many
CASSYASGTYNEQFF
TGTGCCAGCAGCTACGCTAGCGGAACCTACAATGAGCAGTTCTTC
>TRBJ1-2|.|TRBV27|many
CASSSLRQLHGYTF
TGTGCCAGCAGTTCCCTCCGACAGCTTCATGGCTACACCTTC
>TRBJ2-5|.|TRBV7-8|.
CASSSGHLDQETQYF
TGTGCCAGCAGTTCGGGGCACCTGGACCAAGAGACCCAGTACTTC
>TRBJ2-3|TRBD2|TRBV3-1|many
CASRLAPSTDTQYF
TGTGCCAGCAGACTAGCGCCGAGCACAGATACGCAGTATTTT
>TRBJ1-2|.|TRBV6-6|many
CASSPTGLGYGYTF
TGTGCCAGCAGTCCGACAGGTTTGGGCTATGGCTACACCTTC
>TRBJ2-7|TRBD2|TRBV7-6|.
CASSLEPLAGGGEQYF
TGTGCCAGCAGCTTAGAACCCCTAGCGGGAGGGGGAGAGCAGTACTTC
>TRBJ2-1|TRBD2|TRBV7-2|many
CASSLGISGKDEQFF
TGTGCCAGCAGCTTAGGGATTAGCGGGAAGGATGAGCAGTTCTTC
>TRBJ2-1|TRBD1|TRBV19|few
CASSEGQGRRWQFF
TGTGCCAGTAGCGAGGGACAGGGAAGAAGGTGGCAGTTCTTC
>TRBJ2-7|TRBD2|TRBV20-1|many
CSAIPGLHTYEQYF
TGCAGTGCCATTCCGGGACTACATACCTACGAGCAGTACTTC
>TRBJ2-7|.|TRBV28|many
CASVSGGRYEQYF
TGTGCCAGCGTATCGGGGGGCCGCTACGAGCAGTACTTC
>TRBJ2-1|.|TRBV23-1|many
CASSQDAILVGNEQFF
TGCGCCAGCAGTCAAGATGCTATCCTCGTCGGCAATGAGCAGTTCTTC
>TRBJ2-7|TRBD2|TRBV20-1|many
CSAARTSGRSYEQYF
TGCAGTGCTGCCCGGACTAGCGGGAGGTCCTACGAGCAGTACTTC
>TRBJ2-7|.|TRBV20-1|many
CSASQYEQYF
TGCAGTGCTAGTCAGTACGAGCAGTACTTC
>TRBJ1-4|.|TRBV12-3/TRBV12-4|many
CASSPTGGASEKLFF
TGTGCCAGCAGTCCTACCGGTGGGGCCAGTGAAAAACTGTTTTTT